These 7 T cell receptor beta chains were sequenced from one sample in a study of T-cell memory formation after mild COVID-19. TCRdb re-derived calls from the 5' RACE reads in MiXCR, one entry per CDR3 protein. The sample lists around 320,000 distinct CDR3 sequences, 28% occurring once. The source material was PBMCs or a T cell subset sorted from them (not recorded which). Every receptor here comes from an adult woman who had mild COVID-19 (a few samples of this study predate the infection). Cell type and time point are not known.

This clonotype was seen only a few times. The rearrangement joins TRBV6-1 to TRBJ2-1, with a possible D match to TRBD2 (5 bases). This CDR3 has 13 residues. The V end was cut by 6 bases, the J end by 9 bases, with 15 bases between. Germline V CDR1 and CDR2: MNHNS, SASEGT. The CDR3 DNA sequence: TGTGCCAGCAGCCTCCCCGGGGTGGGTGAGCAGTTCTTC. Translating it yields CASSLPGVGEQFF.

CDR3 loop: CSVEVSTDTQYF. In DNA form, the CDR3 reads TGCAGCGTTGAGGTTAGCACAGATACGCAGTATTTT. This rearrangement joins TRBV29-1 to TRBJ2-3; no definite D call. V was pared by 3 bases and J by 0 bases, with 4 bases between. Germline CDR1 is SQVTM and CDR2 is ANQGSEA. The CDR3 totals 12 residues.

This clonotype has just a few counts. The chain has TRBV4-1 and TRBJ1-6; no clear D gene. V lost 1 base and J lost 7, with 8 bases in between. CDR3 length equals 14 residues. Looked up from germline, CDR1 is MGHRA and CDR2 is YSYEKL. The CDR3 here is CASSQGFLNSPLHF. In DNA, the CDR3 is TGCGCCAGCAGCCAAGGTTTCCTGAATTCACCCCTCCACTTT.

This clonotype has more than one count but fewer than ten. The genes are TRBV11-2 and TRBJ2-1; D is perhaps TRBD2 (6 bases). V was trimmed by 5 bases and J by 12 bases, leaving 17 bases between them. The V gene's germline CDR1 is SGHAT and CDR2 FQNNGV. The length of the CDR3 is 13 residues. The CDR3 coding sequence is TGTGCCAGCAGCCCCAGGGACTCCGGAGGGCAGTTCTTC. This codes for CASSPRDSGGQFF.

This clonotype was detected only a few times. The rearrangement links TRBV29-1 to TRBJ2-3; 11 bases line up with TRBD2. The CDR3 consists of 13 residues. CDR1 is SQVTM, CDR2 ANQGSEA, per germline. J lost 3 bases, V lost 4 bases, and 0 bases had no gene match. This chain's CDR3 is CSVGLAGTDTQYF. As DNA, the CDR3 is TGCAGCGTTGGACTAGCGGGGACAGATACGCAGTATTTT.

The rearrangement uses TRBV5-1 and TRBJ2-3; 9 bases are a match to TRBD2. The germline V gene encodes CDR1 SGHRS and CDR2 YFSETQ. V shed 7 bases, J shed 2 bases, and the junction held 8 bases outside the gene matches. The CDR3 spans 15 residues. The CDR3 spells CASETSGSYTDTQYF. DNA for the CDR3: TGCGCCAGCGAAACTAGCGGGTCGTACACAGATACGCAGTATTTT.

V is TRBV7-9 and J is TRBJ2-3, with TRBD2 matching 9 bases. Germline V gene lookup returns CDR1 SEHNR and CDR2 FQNEAQ (reference sequence). V trimming: 4 bases; J trimming: 0 bases; junction bases outside the gene matches: 14. The CDR3 has 19 residues. The CDR3 loop reads CASSSRRGREGPSTDTQYF. CDR3 DNA: TGTGCCAGCAGCTCCCGGCGGGGGCGGGAGGGCCCTAGCACAGATACGCAGTATTTT.